The 4 T cell receptor beta chains below come from one sample, sequenced in a study of blood T cell repertoires in COVID-19. Method: immunoSEQ multiplex PCR; TCRdb's copy keeps in-frame clones and lacks some. The sample consists of 75,000 to 100,000 clones, more than 70% of them appearing once. The sequenced material came from peripheral blood. All receptors derive from a man between 65 and 80 years old with acute or convalescent COVID-19.

This sequence joins TRBV5-1 and TRBJ2-1; perhaps TRBD2 as D (5 bases). Germline CDR1 reads SGHRS; CDR2 reads YFSETQ. V lost 1 base and J lost 6, with 11 bases in between. The length of the CDR3 is 14 residues. CDR3 sequence reads: CASSLPAAGNEQFF. CDR3 in DNA: TGCGCCAGCAGCTTGCCTGCCGCGGGCAATGAGCAGTTCTTC.

The chain carries TRBV7-9 and TRBJ2-7, with D perhaps TRBD1 (6 bases). The V end lost 4 bases, the J end lost 6 bases, and 13 bases lay between the germline ends. Germline V gene data show CDR1 as SEHNR and CDR2 as FQNEAQ (reference sequence). This CDR3 has 13 amino acids. The CDR3 DNA follows: TGTGCCAGCAGCTCAAATACAGGGACCGAGCAGTACTTC. Translated, it gives CASSSNTGTEQYF.

This clone qualifies as medium-sized. V gene TRBV6-5 combines with J gene TRBJ2-3; 7 bases align to TRBD2. Germline CDR1 and CDR2: MNHEY and SVGAGI. This CDR3 spans 14 amino acids. V gave up 6 bases and J gave up 6 bases; unmatched junction bases: 9. The CDR3 DNA is TGTGCCAGCAGCCCCGAGCGCGGGAGTGATACGCAGTATTTT. Translation: CASSPERGSDTQYF.

This clone showed up just a few times. This chain connects TRBV10-3 to TRBJ2-2; 8 bases are shared with TRBD2. Germline V lookup: CDR1 ENHRY, CDR2 SYGVKD. The CDR3 is 15 residues long. J lost 5 bases, V lost 2 bases, and 4 bases had no gene match. The CDR3, as DNA: TGTGCCATCAGTGAGAGCGCGGGAGGAACCGGGGAGCTGTTTTTT. It encodes CAISESAGGTGELFF.